This T cell receptor (beta chain) originates from a study of blood T cell repertoires in COVID-19. The wider study: COVID-19 samples from acute and convalescent phases originated in the United States, Italy and Spain.

Per the authors' pipeline: It was from reference gene primer amplification that nucleated cell counts were estimated. Clones were sequenced by immunoSEQ multiplex PCR, and TCRdb holds only the in-frame ones, with some missing. The DNA was the basis for D and trimming; V, J and clone size are from that table. This table holds about 40,000 clones, around 85% found once. This TCR derives from a woman aged 60-75 years with acute or convalescent COVID-19. Sequencing was performed on peripheral blood.

CDR3 nucleotide sequence: TGCGCCAGCAGCGGTCGACTAGCGGGAGATAGCAATGAGCAGTTCTTC. Translation: CASSGRLAGDSNEQFF. The V call is TRBV4-1, the J call TRBJ2-1; TRBD2 matches 12 bases. This CDR3 is built from 16 residues. Germline trimming cut 5 bases from V and 6 bases from J; bases unmatched to any gene: 8. Germline V gene lookup returns CDR1 MGHRA and CDR2 YSYEKL.